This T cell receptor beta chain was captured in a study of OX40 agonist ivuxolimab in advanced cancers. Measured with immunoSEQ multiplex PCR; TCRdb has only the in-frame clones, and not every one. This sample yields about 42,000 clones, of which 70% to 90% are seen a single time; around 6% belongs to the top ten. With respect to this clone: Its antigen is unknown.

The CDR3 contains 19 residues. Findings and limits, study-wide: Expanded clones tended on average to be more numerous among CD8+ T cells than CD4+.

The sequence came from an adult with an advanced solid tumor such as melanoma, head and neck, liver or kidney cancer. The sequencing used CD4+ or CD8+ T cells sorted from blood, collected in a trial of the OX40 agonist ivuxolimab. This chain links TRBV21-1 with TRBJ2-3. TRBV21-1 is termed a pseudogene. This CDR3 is CASSKRPIWTRASTDTQYF. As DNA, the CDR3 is TGTGCCAGCAGCAAAAGGCCCATTTGGACCAGAGCTAGCACAGATACGCAGTATTTT.